These 20 T cell receptor beta chains were sequenced from one sample in a study of T-cell memory formation after mild COVID-19. From the 5' RACE reads, TCRdb called clonotypes with MiXCR, one entry per CDR3 protein. The table shows 35,000 to 45,000 distinct CDR3 sequences, with 7.3% occurring only once. Material for sequencing was PBMCs or a T cell subset sorted from them (not recorded which). The receptors here all came from a man younger than 35 who had mild COVID-19 (a few samples of this study predate the infection). Cell type and time point are not known.

The gene calls are TRBV29-1 and TRBJ2-7; D could derive from TRBD1 or TRBD2 (5 bases each). With 5 bases removed from V and 0 bases from J, the gap between germline ends came to 11 bases. CDR1 and CDR2 (germline): SQVTM, ANQGSEA. The CDR3 has 13 residues. CDR3 sequence (DNA): TGCAGCGTTCGCCAGGGAGACTCCTACGAGCAGTACTTC. It specifies CSVRQGDSYEQYF.

This clonotype was counted between two and nine times. This chain uses TRBV12-3 or TRBV12-4 with TRBJ2-6, with unresolved D. Trimming cost V 4 bases and J 2 bases, with 3 bases left between them. This CDR3 comprises 13 residues. Here the CDR3 reads CASSSAGANVLTF. For the CDR3, the DNA is TGTGCCAGCAGTTCTGCTGGGGCCAACGTCCTGACTTTC.

The chain uses TRBV2 and TRBJ1-5; D unclear. Germline values: CDR1 SNHLY, CDR2 FYNNEI. Trimming took off 2 bases at V and 9 bases at J, with 14 bases between the two ends. The CDR3 totals 14 residues. Here the CDR3 reads CASSENVSFRPQHF. The CDR3 DNA follows: TGTGCCAGCAGTGAAAATGTGAGCTTCCGGCCCCAGCATTTT.

This clonotype was counted only a few times. V gene TRBV7-9 combines with J gene TRBJ1-5, with D unclear. This CDR3 is built from 13 residues. V lost 2 bases to trimming and J lost 4 bases, with 6 bases between them. Germline V lookup: CDR1 SEHNR, CDR2 FQNEAQ (reference sequence). CDR3 nucleotide sequence: TGTGCCAGCAGCTTACGGGAGAATCAGCCCCAGCATTTT. Its translation is CASSLRENQPQHF. Combining the CDR3 with reference TRBV7-9 and TRBJ1-5 gives the whole variable domain DTGVSQNPRHKITKRGQNVTFRCDPISEHNRLYWYRQTLGQGPEFLTYFQNEAQLEKSRLLSDRFSAERPKGSFSTLEIQRTEQGDSAMYLCASSLRENQPQHFGDGTRLSIL.

The genes are TRBV18 and TRBJ2-2; D may correspond to TRBD1 or TRBD2 (5 bases each). The CDR3 contains 16 residues. Germline-derived CDR1 and CDR2 are KGHSH and LQKENI. Trimming removed 2 bases at V and 0 bases at J, with 10 bases between. CDR3 nucleotides: TGTGCCAGCTCACCAAGGGACGGCGCGAACACCGGGGAGCTGTTTTTT. Translated, it gives CASSPRDGANTGELFF.

At least ten counts were recorded for this clonotype. The chain links TRBV5-1 to TRBJ1-1; no firm D call. This CDR3 has 15 amino acids. The V gene lost 2 bases and the J gene lost 0 bases, with 11 bases spanning the gap. The germline V gene has CDR1 SGHRS and CDR2 YFSETQ. In nucleotides, the CDR3 is TGCGCCAGCAGCTTCTCGACCGGCATGAACACTGAAGCTTTCTTT. Translating it yields CASSFSTGMNTEAFF.

This clonotype was counted between two and nine times. The V and J genes are TRBV6-5 and TRBJ1-1; D gene uncertain. Germline V gene data show CDR1 as MNHEY and CDR2 as SVGAGI. The CDR3 contains 14 residues. Trimming cost V 5 bases and J 3 bases, with 13 bases left between them. This chain's CDR3 is CASSRRSKDTEAFF. The DNA for the CDR3 is TGTGCCAGCAGTCGGCGAAGTAAGGACACTGAAGCTTTCTTT.

This clonotype was picked up many times. The V call is TRBV5-1, the J call TRBJ2-5; 7 bases line up with TRBD1. The CDR3 consists of 13 residues. Germline V gene sequence: CDR1 SGHRS, CDR2 YFSETQ. The trim removed 2 bases at V and 4 bases at J, leaving 2 bases unmatched. This chain's CDR3 is CASSFPGGETQYF. Written as DNA, the CDR3 is TGCGCCAGCAGCTTCCCAGGGGGAGAGACCCAGTACTTC.

The chain carries TRBV25-1 and TRBJ2-2; D not certain. CDR3 length: 16 residues. V dropped 0 bases and J dropped 4 bases, with 12 bases sitting between them. The germline CDR1 and CDR2 sequences are MGHDK and SYGVNS. This chain's CDR3 is CASSEYSSVGTGELFF. The CDR3 DNA is TGTGCCAGCAGTGAATATTCAAGTGTTGGCACCGGGGAGCTGTTTTTT.

This sequence joins TRBV4-3 and TRBJ1-2; D unresolved. Trimming shortened V by 0 bases and J by 8 bases, and 10 bases separated the two germline ends. The CDR3 is 13 amino acids. Germline CDR1 and CDR2: LGHNA and YSLEER. The CDR3 nucleotides read TGCGCCAGCAGCCAAGATAAGGGCCGCGGCTACACCTTC. Translated: CASSQDKGRGYTF.

This clonotype was picked up many times. V and J are TRBV5-1 and TRBJ2-5, with a weak D call TRBD1 (6 bases). The CDR3 totals 15 residues. Trimming removed 0 bases from V and 0 bases from J, with 9 bases in between. The germline V gene encodes CDR1 SGHRS and CDR2 YFSETQ. DNA of the CDR3: TGCGCCAGCAGCTTGGCCGGACAGTACCAAGAGACCCAGTACTTC. Its protein is CASSLAGQYQETQYF.

This clonotype came up a few times. The rearrangement joins TRBV20-1 to TRBJ2-2; D may correspond to TRBD1 or TRBD2 (5 bases each). From germline, CDR1 is DFQATT and CDR2 SNEGSKA (reference sequence). The CDR3 covers 15 residues. V lost 3 bases to trimming and J lost 0 bases, with 11 bases between them. For the CDR3, the DNA is TGCAGTGCTAGGCCACCGGGACCGAACACCGGGGAGCTGTTTTTT. Amino acid sequence: CSARPPGPNTGELFF.

This clonotype has a handful of counts. The V and J genes are TRBV6-6 and TRBJ2-1, with TRBD2 identical over 10 bases. V shed 6 bases and J 5 bases; nucleotides not matched to a gene: 10. The CDR3 runs to 16 residues. CDR1 is MNHNY and CDR2 is SVGAGI in the germline V gene (reference sequence). The CDR3 DNA follows: TGTGCCAGCAGCCGACCCCTAGCGGGGGTGAACAATGAGCAGTTCTTC. It codes for CASSRPLAGVNNEQFF.

The chain is built from TRBV12-3 or TRBV12-4 and TRBJ2-3; perhaps TRBD2 as D (7 bases). Trimming removed 7 bases from V and 8 bases from J, with 28 bases in between. The CDR3 extends over 17 amino acids. This CDR3 is CASTSLTDVRGGFTQYF. The DNA of the CDR3 is TGTGCCAGCACCTCTTTGACGGACGTGAGGGGGGGATTTACGCAGTATTTT.

V gene TRBV11-3 combines with J gene TRBJ2-7, with TRBD1 matching over 7 bases. There are 16 residues in the CDR3. V lost 3 bases, J lost 2 bases, and 10 bases stayed unmatched. Germline V gene data show CDR1 as SGHNT and CDR2 as YENEEA. This chain's CDR3 is CASSFRADRSAYEQYV. CDR3 coding DNA: TGTGCCAGCAGCTTTAGGGCGGACAGGTCAGCCTACGAGCAGTACGTC.

In this sample, this clonotype turned up many times. This sequence joins TRBV3-1 and TRBJ2-3, with D perhaps TRBD2 (7 bases). Trimming took 1 base from V and 4 from J, leaving 12 bases between them. The germline V gene encodes CDR1 LGHDT and CDR2 YNNKEL (reference sequence). The CDR3 extends over 15 amino acids. The CDR3 is CASSQGGGPSDTQYF. The CDR3 nucleotides read TGTGCCAGCAGCCAAGGCGGGGGCCCATCAGATACGCAGTATTTT.

This clonotype was seen at least ten times. V usage is TRBV7-9 and J usage is TRBJ2-3, with 7 bases aligning to TRBD2. J was trimmed by 3 bases and V by 6 bases; bases with no gene match: 3. Looked up from germline, CDR1 is SEHNR and CDR2 is FQNEAQ (reference sequence). The CDR3 has 13 amino acids. The CDR3 DNA reads as TGTGCCAGCAGAGGACTAGATACAGATACGCAGTATTTT. Its translation: CASRGLDTDTQYF.

This clonotype was picked up a small number of times. This chain joins TRBV30 and TRBJ1-3; 7 nucleotides align to TRBD1. The CDR3 covers 14 residues. V dropped 6 bases and J dropped 3; count of bases not matched to a gene: 8. Germline values: CDR1 GTSNPN, CDR2 SVGIG (reference sequence). The CDR3 sequence is CACSGRDSGNTIYF. The CDR3 nucleotides read TGTGCCTGCAGCGGACGGGACAGTGGAAACACCATATATTTT.

The chain combines TRBV4-3 with TRBJ2-1; 9 bases align to TRBD1. V trimming: 4 bases; J trimming: 4 bases; junction bases outside the gene matches: 8. The CDR3 covers 16 residues. Germline loops: CDR1 LGHNA, CDR2 YSLEER. CDR3 in amino acids: CASSPSGQGPYNEQFF. The CDR3 nucleotides read TGCGCCAGCAGCCCCTCCGGACAGGGGCCTTACAATGAGCAGTTCTTC.

This clonotype was counted only a few times. The V gene is TRBV4-3, the J gene TRBJ2-5; 8 nucleotides agree with TRBD1. The CDR3 spans 14 residues. The germline CDR1 and CDR2 sequences are LGHNA and YSLEER. J was trimmed by 5 bases and V by 1 base; bases with no gene match: 3. This CDR3 is CASSQGQGTETQYF. DNA of the CDR3: TGCGCCAGCAGCCAAGGACAGGGGACGGAGACCCAGTACTTC.